The 32 T cell receptor beta chains listed next were all sequenced from one sample in a study of cytotoxic CD8 clonotypes in ibrutinib-treated CLL. Some clones are missing from TCRdb's copy, which holds only in-frame ones; the method was immunoSEQ multiplex PCR. The repertoire has more than 75,000 clones, about 74% of them found once; the top ten carry 20% to 25%. The sample consisted of PBMCs, taken after 24 months of ibrutinib treatment. These receptors were obtained from a human donor with chronic lymphocytic leukemia.

The chain combines TRBV4-1 with TRBJ2-2; D uncertain. The V gene's germline CDR1 is MGHRA and CDR2 YSYEKL. This CDR3 comprises 14 residues. V was trimmed by 7 bases and J by 2 bases, leaving 11 bases between them. The CDR3 region has the DNA TGCGCCAGCAAGGGTACACACAACACCGGGGAGCTGTTTTTT. It translates to CASKGTHNTGELFF.

This CDR3 is CASSEKWGEKLFF. As DNA, the CDR3 is TGTGCCAGCAGTGAAAAGTGGGGCGAAAAACTGTTTTTT. V is TRBV6-1 and J is TRBJ1-4; maybe TRBD1 (5 bases). This CDR3 is 13 amino acids long. Germline V gene data show CDR1 as MNHNS and CDR2 as SASEGT. The V end was cut by 2 bases, the J end by 8 bases, with 9 bases between.

This clone was observed a single time. The genes are TRBV14 and TRBJ2-1; D is uncertain. The ends were cut back, 0 bases at V and 13 bases at J, with 16 bases in the middle. This CDR3 spans 14 amino acids. Germline V gene sequence: CDR1 SGHDN, CDR2 FVKESK. The CDR3: CASSQDTVRKSQFF. CDR3 nucleotides: TGTGCCAGCAGCCAAGATACTGTCAGAAAAAGTCAGTTCTTC.

The chain is built from TRBV10-3 and TRBJ1-1; the D gene is possibly TRBD1 (6 bases). Germline lookup yields CDR1 ENHRY and CDR2 SYGVKD. The CDR3 length is 14 residues. V lost 9 bases and J 4 bases, leaving 18 bases between the germline ends. CDR3 in amino acids: CAIGGGGKFTEAFF. The CDR3 DNA is TGTGCCATAGGAGGGGGGGGTAAATTCACTGAAGCTTTCTTT.

This clone has a handful of counts. The genes are TRBV7-9 and TRBJ1-2; D is uncertain. Germline CDR1 SEHNR, CDR2 FQNEAQ (reference sequence). The germline V and J ends were trimmed by 0 bases and 5 bases, with 10 bases remaining between them. The CDR3 has 14 amino acids. CDR3 residues: CASSLATQIYGYTF. CDR3 coding DNA: TGTGCCAGCAGCTTAGCGACACAGATTTATGGCTACACCTTC. The entire variable domain, with the rest obtained from reference TRBV7-9 and TRBJ1-2, is as follows: DTGVSQNPRHKITKRGQNVTFRCDPISEHNRLYWYRQTLGQGPEFLTYFQNEAQLEKSRLLSDRFSAERPKGSFSTLEIQRTEQGDSAMYLCASSLATQIYGYTFGSGTRLTVV.

The V and J genes are TRBV9 and TRBJ1-1; D call uncertain. Germline assignment: CDR1 SGDLS and CDR2 YYNGEE. V dropped 4 bases and J dropped 5 bases, with 18 bases sitting between them. The CDR3 consists of 15 residues. CDR3 DNA sequence: TGTGCCAGCAGCTCACGCCCGGGGAGGGATACTGAAGCTTTCTTT. It codes for CASSSRPGRDTEAFF.

The chain is built from TRBV25-1 and TRBJ2-1; 11 bases are shared with TRBD2. The trim removed 4 bases at V and 5 bases at J, leaving 7 bases unmatched. CDR1 and CDR2 (germline): MGHDK, SYGVNS. The CDR3 covers 16 residues. The CDR3 DNA reads as TGTGCCAGCAGTGCGTTAGCGGGAGGGCTGGACAATGAGCAGTTCTTC. It translates to CASSALAGGLDNEQFF.

The chain employs TRBV7-2 and TRBJ2-5, with TRBD2 identical over 9 bases. The CDR3 runs 15 residues. The ends lost 5 bases at V and 2 bases at J; junction bases unmatched: 6. CDR1 and CDR2 from the germline V gene are SGHTA and FQGNSA. CDR3 nucleotide sequence: TGTGCCAGCAGCCCGGGACTAGCTCGGCAAGAGACCCAGTACTTC. Residues: CASSPGLARQETQYF.

This clone has a handful of counts. This chain joins TRBV30 and TRBJ2-7; the D gene is possibly TRBD1 (5 bases). Trimming left V 7 bases short and J 3 bases short, with 10 bases between. From germline, CDR1 is GTSNPN and CDR2 SVGIG (reference sequence). This CDR3 comprises 11 residues. The CDR3 reads CALDKYYEQYF. CDR3 DNA: TGTGCCTTGGACAAGTACTACGAGCAGTACTTC.

The sample holds a few counts of this clone. The CDR3 coding sequence is TGTGCCAGCAGCTCCAGGGGGCTCGGACAGCCCCAGCATTTT. As protein: CASSSRGLGQPQHF. V usage is TRBV7-8 and J usage is TRBJ1-5; 8 bases align to TRBD1. The germline CDR1 and CDR2 sequences are SGHVS and FQNEAQ. The CDR3 contains 14 residues. J gave up 7 bases and V 4 bases, and 6 bases lay outside the gene matches.

V usage is TRBV27 and J usage is TRBJ2-1; 13 nucleotides align to TRBD2. The CDR3 is made up of 17 amino acids. Germline V gene lookup returns CDR1 MNHEY and CDR2 SMNVEV (reference sequence). The trim removed 4 bases at V and 3 bases at J, leaving 6 bases unmatched. The CDR3 loop reads CASSSTSGRGVYNEQFF. CDR3 in DNA: TGTGCCAGCAGTTCAACTAGCGGGAGGGGGGTCTACAATGAGCAGTTCTTC.

V is TRBV6-5 and J is TRBJ1-6; 9 bases agree with TRBD1. The junction had 6 bases not matched to a gene; V was cut back by 6 bases and J by 9 bases. The CDR3 extends over 14 amino acids. In germline, CDR1 is MNHEY, CDR2 SVGAGI. CDR3 in DNA: TGTGCCAGCAGCCCGGGACAGGGAGCTTCACCCCTCCACTTT. Translating gives CASSPGQGASPLHF.

This chain uses TRBV11-3 with TRBJ2-7; 8 bases agree with TRBD2. There are 15 residues in the CDR3. In germline, CDR1 is SGHNT, CDR2 YENEEA. Losses at the gene ends were 5 bases for V and 5 bases for J; bases not matched to a gene: 11. The CDR3 DNA reads as TGTGCCAGCAGCCCGACGGCGGGAGGAATCCACGAGCAGTACTTC. The encoded protein is CASSPTAGGIHEQYF.

The chain employs TRBV6-1 and TRBJ1-4; a possible D gene is TRBD1 (6 bases). The CDR3 totals 14 residues. Per the germline V gene, CDR1 is MNHNS and CDR2 is SASEGT. Trimming removed 6 bases from V and 4 bases from J, with 12 bases in between. In nucleotides, the CDR3 is TGTGCCAGCAGAGCAGGGGACTTTAATGAAAAACTGTTTTTT. This sequence encodes CASRAGDFNEKLFF.

The chain combines TRBV30 with TRBJ1-3; no clear D gene. Germline values: CDR1 GTSNPN, CDR2 SVGIG (reference sequence). The CDR3 spans 13 residues. V lost 5 bases and J lost 0, with 8 bases in between. CDR3 coding DNA: TGTGCCTGGGGAGTCTACTCTGGAAACACCATATATTTT. Translated: CAWGVYSGNTIYF.

V usage is TRBV9 and J usage is TRBJ2-1; D is possibly TRBD2 (7 bases). CDR3 length: 20 residues. V lost 2 bases and J 4 bases, leaving 28 bases between the germline ends. In germline, CDR1 is SGDLS, CDR2 YYNGEE. The DNA for the CDR3 is TGTGCCAGCAGCGTGGGGGGGCGGGAGCGAACACCCACCCCTTACAATGAGCAGTTCTTC. Translating it yields CASSVGGRERTPTPYNEQFF.

This sequence joins TRBV5-1 and TRBJ2-2; TRBD1 matches at 8 bases. The V and J ends lost 3 bases and 2 bases, in that order; junction bases with no gene match: 9. The CDR3 totals 17 residues. Germline assignment: CDR1 SGHRS and CDR2 YFSETQ. The CDR3 bases are TGCGCCAGCAGCTCAAGTCCCGGGACAGGCAACACCGGGGAGCTGTTTTTT. Translation gives CASSSSPGTGNTGELFF.

This clone has just one count. The chain uses TRBV11-2 and TRBJ1-4, with 10 bases fitting TRBD1. The CDR3 totals 17 residues. In germline, CDR1 is SGHAT, CDR2 FQNNGV. The V and J ends lost 5 bases and 0 bases, in that order; junction bases with no gene match: 6. CDR3 sequence: CASSPGQGSTTNEKLFF. The CDR3 region has the DNA TGTGCCAGCAGCCCGGGACAGGGGTCCACAACTAATGAAAAACTGTTTTTT.

V is TRBV6-1 and J is TRBJ2-3; 9 positions agree with TRBD2. This CDR3 comprises 18 residues. Germline V lookup: CDR1 MNHNS, CDR2 SASEGT. The V gene end was trimmed by 3 bases and the J gene end by 5 bases; junction bases not matched to a gene: 15. CDR3 in DNA: TGTGCCAGCAGTGAGTACCCGGCTAGCGGCGGGAGGGAAGATACGCAGTATTTT. Encoded protein: CASSEYPASGGREDTQYF.

The CDR3 region has the DNA TGTGCCAGCAGTTTTACAGGGGGCAACGAGCAGTACTTC. This translates into CASSFTGGNEQYF. J is TRBJ2-7 and V is TRBV28; 9 bases match TRBD1. Per germline, CDR1 MDHEN and CDR2 SYDVKM. The CDR3 extends over 13 amino acids. With V trimmed by 3 bases and J by 5 bases, 2 bases remained unmatched.

This clone has more than one count but fewer than ten. The V gene is TRBV5-1, the J gene TRBJ2-7, with D perhaps given as TRBD1 or TRBD2 (6 bases each). CDR1 is SGHRS and CDR2 is YFSETQ in the germline V gene. The V gene lost 4 bases and the J gene lost 2 bases, with 7 bases spanning the gap. The CDR3 consists of 12 residues. In nucleotides, the CDR3 is TGCGCCAGCAGCAGGGGGGCCTACGAGCAGTACTTC. The encoded protein is CASSRGAYEQYF.

The gene calls are TRBV25-1 and TRBJ2-3; D gene uncertain. The germline gives CDR1 MGHDK, CDR2 SYGVNS. This CDR3 has 16 amino acids. With 4 bases removed from V and 0 bases from J, the gap between germline ends came to 14 bases. The CDR3 bases are TGTGCCAGCAGTGTAGGGCTTCCCCTCAGCACAGATACGCAGTATTTT. Its protein product is CASSVGLPLSTDTQYF.

This chain connects TRBV15 to TRBJ1-2; D is unclear. Trimming removed 0 bases from V and 6 bases from J, with 8 bases in between. Germline CDR1 LNHNV, CDR2 YYDKDF (reference sequence). This CDR3 has 13 amino acids. This CDR3 is CATSRDRLNGYTF. In nucleotides, the CDR3 is TGTGCCACCAGCAGAGATCGGCTTAATGGCTACACCTTC.

The chain combines TRBV28 with TRBJ1-2; 7 bases fit TRBD1. Germline CDR1 and CDR2: MDHEN and SYDVKM. The CDR3 consists of 14 residues. V shed 11 bases and J 4 bases; nucleotides not matched to a gene: 13. The CDR3 coding sequence is TGTGCCTGCTGGACAGGCCTAAGGGGCTATGGCTACACCTTC. This sequence encodes CACWTGLRGYGYTF.

This chain uses TRBV5-1 with TRBJ2-1; tentatively, D is TRBD1 or TRBD2 (5 bases each). CDR3 length: 15 amino acids. V shed 4 bases and J shed 4 bases, with 15 bases lying between them. Per the germline V gene, CDR1 is SGHRS and CDR2 is YFSETQ. CDR3 sequence reads: CASSQEGRTYNEQFF. Written as DNA, the CDR3 is TGCGCCAGCAGCCAAGAGGGGCGGACTTACAATGAGCAGTTCTTC.

V is TRBV7-2 and J is TRBJ2-1; 11 bases fit TRBD2. CDR3 size: 16 residues. V lost 4 bases and J lost 2; bases outside the gene matches: 4. CDR1 is SGHTA, CDR2 FQGNSA, per germline. The CDR3 spells CASSSPSGGTYNEQFF. CDR3 nucleotide sequence: TGTGCCAGCAGCTCGCCTAGCGGGGGGACCTACAATGAGCAGTTCTTC.

The chain couples TRBV10-3 to TRBJ2-2; TRBD1 matches 8 bases. The length of the CDR3 is 15 residues. Germline V gives CDR1 ENHRY, CDR2 SYGVKD. The V and J ends lost 8 bases and 1 base, in that order; junction bases with no gene match: 6. The CDR3, as DNA: TGTGCCATCGGTACCGGGACAGGGAACACCGGGGAGCTGTTTTTT. Residues: CAIGTGTGNTGELFF.

V gene TRBV6-5 combines with J gene TRBJ2-5; TRBD1 agrees at 10 bases. Germline V gives CDR1 MNHEY, CDR2 SVGAGI. With V trimmed by 0 bases and J by 3 bases, 1 base remained unmatched. The CDR3 extends over 15 amino acids. In nucleotides, the CDR3 is TGTGCCAGCAGTTACTCGACAGGGGGCAAAGAGACCCAGTACTTC. Amino acids: CASSYSTGGKETQYF.

The genes are TRBV18 and TRBJ2-1; D not certain. Germline V gene sequence: CDR1 KGHSH, CDR2 LQKENI. V gave up 3 bases and J gave up 3 bases, with 21 bases separating them. The CDR3 loop spans 18 amino acids. DNA for the CDR3: TGTGCCAGCTCACCTTTCCCCCAGACGACTTTGATCTACAATGAGCAGTTCTTC. This encodes CASSPFPQTTLIYNEQFF.

The chain links TRBV7-6 to TRBJ2-5, with D unresolved. CDR3 size: 14 residues. Trimming took 4 bases from V and 2 from J, leaving 11 bases between them. Germline CDR1 SGHVS, CDR2 FNYEAQ. The CDR3: CASSSTEGQETQYF. CDR3 DNA: TGTGCCAGCAGCTCAACAGAAGGACAAGAGACCCAGTACTTC. The whole variable domain, filled in from reference TRBV7-6 and TRBJ2-5, reads GAGVSQSPRYKVTKRGQDVALRCDPISGHVSLYWYRQALGQGPEFLTYFNYEAQQDKSGLPNDRFSAERPEGSISTLTIQRTEQRDSAMYRCASSSTEGQETQYFGPGTRLLVL.

The V and J genes are TRBV28 and TRBJ1-5; 8 bases are shared with TRBD1. Germline CDR1 MDHEN, CDR2 SYDVKM. V was pared by 5 bases and J by 1 base, with 7 bases of the junction left unmatched. The CDR3 consists of 16 residues. The CDR3 nucleotides read TGTGCCAGCAGTCTCAGGGGGCGGTCGAGCAATCAGCCCCAGCATTTT. This translates into CASSLRGRSSNQPQHF.

The J gene is TRBJ1-6, the V gene TRBV7-8, with 7 bases matching TRBD1. Germline CDR1 reads SGHVS; CDR2 reads FQNEAQ. After removal of 0 bases from V and 0 bases from J, the junction contained 11 bases not matched to a gene. CDR3 size: 20 residues. CDR3: CASSLATLIQGRSYNSPLHF. The CDR3, as DNA: TGTGCCAGCAGCTTAGCGACCCTTATACAGGGGCGCTCCTATAATTCACCCCTCCACTTT.